A single T cell receptor beta chain is shown here with its context. Its antigen is undetermined. This CDR3 region has 14 residues. CDR1 is SQVTM, CDR2 ANQGSEA, per germline. Between the trimmed V and J ends, which lost 3 bases and 4 bases, there was a span of 14 bases. The sample belongs to a study of T cell responses to AZD1222 COVID-19 vaccine. General observations from the study: Baseline seropositivity characterized only a handful of AZD1222 recipients.

The data were produced by immunoSEQ multiplex PCR, yet TCRdb's version contains in-frame clones alone and is incomplete. Counted here are about 94,000 clones, around 87% occurring once; the ten biggest clones make up roughly 8.1%. This TCR came from an adult in good health. Sequenced here: peripheral blood, sampled on day 0 of AZD1222 vaccination. The chain has TRBV29-1 and TRBJ2-3; D perhaps matches TRBD1 (5 bases). CDR3 DNA sequence: TGCAGCGTTGAGGGTCAGGGTGTCCCAGATACGCAGTATTTT. This gives the protein CSVEGQGVPDTQYF.